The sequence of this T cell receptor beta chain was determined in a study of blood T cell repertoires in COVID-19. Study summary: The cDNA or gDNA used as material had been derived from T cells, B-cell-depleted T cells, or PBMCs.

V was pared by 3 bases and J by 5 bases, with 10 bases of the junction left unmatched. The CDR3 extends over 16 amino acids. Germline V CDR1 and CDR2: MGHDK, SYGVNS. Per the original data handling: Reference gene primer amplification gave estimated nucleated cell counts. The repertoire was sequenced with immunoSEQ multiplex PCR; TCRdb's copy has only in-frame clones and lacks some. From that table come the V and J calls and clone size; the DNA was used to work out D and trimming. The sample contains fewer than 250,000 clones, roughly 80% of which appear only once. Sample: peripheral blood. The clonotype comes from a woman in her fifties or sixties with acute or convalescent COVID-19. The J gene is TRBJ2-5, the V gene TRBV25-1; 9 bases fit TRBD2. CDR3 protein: CASSDQSSGILETQYF. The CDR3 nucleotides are TGTGCCAGCAGTGACCAGTCTAGCGGGATTCTTGAGACCCAGTACTTC. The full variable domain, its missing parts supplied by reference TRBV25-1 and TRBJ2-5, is EADIYQTPRYLVIGTGKKITLECSQTMGHDKMYWYQQDPGMELHLIHYSYGVNSTEKGDLSSESTVSRIRTEHFPLTLESARPSHTSQYLCASSDQSSGILETQYFGPGTRLLVL.